Detailed here is one T cell receptor beta chain. What this receptor recognizes is not known. No much larger clone exists at a distance of one base, and base qualities are not known. The CDR3 goes from the cysteine to the phenylalanine over 15 residues. The entry retains the CDR3 DNA only, 45 bases that are in frame from base 1. CDR1 and CDR2 (MDHEN, SYDVKM) derive from the germline V gene. V is pared back by 11 bases and J by 2 bases, with 19 bases lying between the germline termini. The time point label of this sample denotes: persistent/refractory GD, antithyroid drugs over 5 years with positive TRAb. For both TCR sequencing and RNA sequencing, RNA was extracted from PBMCs in TRIzol. The diagnosis of Graves' disease followed American Thyroid Association guidelines. Recruitment of patients was carried out at an endocrinology department in Xi'an, China. From each patient, about 9.7 milliliters of peripheral blood was collected into an EDTA anticoagulant tube. Ficoll Paque Plus density gradient separation was used to isolate PBMCs, and no additional T cell sorting was done. An Agilent 2100 Bioanalyzer and agarose gel were used to assess RNA quality, and a NanoDrop 2000 was used to measure RNA concentration.

The method was multiplex PCR. The run used an Illumina HiSeq 4000. CDR3 regions were amplified by Arm-PCR with iRepertoire HTBI primers to construct TCR beta libraries. Before sequencing, the PCR products went through gel purification. The study's processing was this. A total of under 80 TRBV and 14 TRBJ segments were identified across samples and were used for gene usage analysis of CDR3 amino acid clonotypes. COPE and FqMerger were used to merge filtered high-quality paired reads into contigs. Contigs were aligned with BLAST to IMGT TRBV, TRBD and TRBJ reference genes, and CDR3 was defined per IMGT. Clonotypes above 0.1% frequency were classified as highly expanded clones. Shannon entropy was used to measure repertoire diversity, and the Gini coefficient was used to measure V-J evenness. A clonotype found in more than one individual was treated as public. TCRdb passed the public sequencing reads through fastp at Q25 and MiXCR, retaining productive beta sequences. Rows are unified per CDR3 protein, each entry keeping the most common DNA and genes. Clone size and V and J calls follow TCRdb, not the original study. This sample lists 300,000 to 350,000 distinct CDR3 sequences; about 19% were detected once. Approximately 31% of the sample belongs to the ten largest clones.

This sample is part of a study of regulatory T cells in long-lasting Graves disease (dated by TCRdb to the early 2020s). With regard to the full study: Persistent Graves' disease was defined as persistently positive TSH receptor autoantibodies together with antithyroid drug treatment for over 5 years. The study was conducted in China and was registered as a clinical trial. Persistent Graves' disease patients were compared with newly diagnosed Graves' disease patients by peripheral blood TCR sequencing and RNA sequencing. A total of around 35 samples underwent TCR sequencing: around 13 from persistent and some 20 from newly diagnosed Graves' disease patients. In the clinical cohort, patients with persistent Graves' disease had used antithyroid drugs for an average of about 9.3 years. General findings and caveats noted by the study authors: Only the TCR beta chain was sequenced and analyzed. The authors acknowledged the small sample size as a limitation that may reduce accuracy. Lower TCR Shannon entropy and fewer highly expanded clones were observed in persistent Graves' disease patients than in newly diagnosed patients, which suggested clonal expansion. The study examined only peripheral blood because the primary lesion, thyroid tissue, could not be accessed. Persistent patients shared more public clonotypes among themselves (under 3,000) than newly diagnosed patients did (roughly 910). Preferential use of TRBV28, TRBJ1-2 and TRBJ2-5 was observed in persistent disease, whereas TRBV20-1 and TRBJ2-1 were favored in newly diagnosed disease.

The sample was peripheral blood mononuclear cells (PBMCs), taken when the disease was refractory, from a patient treated with antithyroid drugs. The TCR was taken from a female donor with Graves disease. Recombination joined TRBV28 with TRBJ1-5, with the D segment identity uncertain. Here is the DNA: TGTGCCGGCGGGGATTGGGGTTCGGGCAATCAGCCCCAGCATTTT. The resulting protein is CAGGDWGSGNQPQHF.